The rows below give T cell receptor beta chains drawn from one sample of a study of shared clonotypes between healthy human individuals. Repertoires were generated with immunoSEQ multiplex PCR, while TCRdb's copy carries only in-frame clones and drops some. Of roughly 2 million clones in the sample, roughly 95% are singletons; the top ten hold 0.1% to 0.15%. The sequencing input was naive CD4+ T cells sorted from blood. The origin of the receptors is a man in his late teens or twenties in good health. Each CDR3 is given with its conserved first and last residue. A D gene is named only where the DNA matches it firmly. Expanded clones get a size class; other rows say once, few or many, or leave the size out.

abundance	d_gene	v_gene	j_gene	CDR3aa	CDR3nt
.	.	TRBV4-1	TRBJ2-2	CASSQDVVTLTGELFF	TGCGCCAGCAGCCAAGACGTGGTGACTCTAACCGGGGAGCTGTTTTTT
.	.	TRBV28	TRBJ1-6	CASSTGQAGDPYNSPLHF	TGTGCCAGCAGCACCGGGCAGGCTGGGGATCCGTATAATTCACCCCTCCACTTT
.	TRBD2	TRBV6-1	TRBJ2-7	CASRGLAGVLVKQYF	TGTGCCAGCAGGGGACTAGCGGGGGTTTTAGTGAAGCAGTACTTC
.	TRBD2	TRBV5-1	TRBJ2-7	CASSLLGTSGELDEQYF	TGCGCCAGCAGCTTGTTGGGGACTAGCGGCGAACTGGACGAGCAGTACTTC
once	.	TRBV14	TRBJ1-2	CASSQSTYLAPYGYTF	TGTGCCAGCAGCCAATCTACTTATTTGGCACCCTATGGCTACACCTTC
.	TRBD2	TRBV29-1	TRBJ2-2	CSVLPQGGSLAGELFF	TGCAGCGTGCTGCCTCAAGGCGGGAGCTTGGCCGGGGAGCTGTTTTTT
.	.	TRBV2	TRBJ1-6	CASSGQGVRNSPLHF	TGTGCCAGCAGTGGCCAGGGCGTTCGTAATTCACCCCTCCACTTT
.	.	TRBV5-6	TRBJ1-1	CASSRGDPRTEAFF	TGTGCCAGCAGCCGGGGGGACCCGCGCACTGAAGCTTTCTTT
.	.	TRBV18	TRBJ2-2	CASSPPNGNTGELFF	TGTGCCAGCTCACCACCGAACGGGAACACCGGGGAGCTGTTTTTT
.	.	TRBV18	TRBJ2-7	CASSRQGGPQEQYF	TGTGCCAGCTCACGACAGGGAGGACCGCAGGAGCAGTACTTC
.	.	TRBV5-1	TRBJ2-7	CASSLEGGRYYEQYF	TGCGCCAGCAGCTTGGAAGGGGGGCGATACTACGAGCAGTACTTC
.	.	TRBV6-4	TRBJ2-1	CASSESLASRHEQFF	TGTGCCAGCAGTGAGTCTCTAGCCTCCAGACATGAGCAGTTCTTC
.	TRBD2	TRBV11-2	TRBJ2-5	CASSLDLGAGASQETQYF	TGTGCCAGCAGCTTAGATCTAGGAGCGGGGGCCTCCCAAGAGACCCAGTACTTC
once	TRBD2	TRBV5-1	TRBJ2-3	CASSLASKTLAGGKDTQYF	TGCGCCAGCAGCTTGGCCTCGAAGACCCTAGCGGGAGGTAAAGATACGCAGTATTTT
.	.	TRBV20-1	TRBJ1-1	CSASSGVEAFF	TGCAGTGCTAGCTCCGGGGTTGAAGCTTTCTTT
.	.	TRBV6-5	TRBJ1-2	CASSYSRAQPYYGYTF	TGTGCCAGCAGTTACTCGAGGGCTCAACCTTACTATGGCTACACCTTC
.	.	TRBV2	TRBJ1-6	CASSSAGFNNNSPLHF	TGTGCCAGCAGTAGCGCCGGGTTTAATAATAATTCACCCCTCCACTTT
few	.	TRBV27	TRBJ1-5	CASSLWGRSNQPQHF	TGTGCCAGCAGTTTGTGGGGGCGTAGCAATCAGCCCCAGCATTTT
.	.	TRBV18	TRBJ1-2	CASSYKEAGLGYTF	TGTGCCAGCTCATACAAGGAGGCCGGGCTCGGCTACACCTTC
.	TRBD2	TRBV7-8	TRBJ2-3	CASSPITSADTQYF	TGTGCCAGCAGCCCAATCACTAGCGCCGATACGCAGTATTTT
.	TRBD1	TRBV19	TRBJ1-4	CASNRDRLEKLFF	TGTGCCAGTAACCGGGACAGGCTTGAAAAACTGTTTTTT
.	.	TRBV29-1	TRBJ2-3	CSVEVRGSTDTQYF	TGCAGCGTTGAAGTCAGGGGAAGCACAGATACGCAGTATTTT